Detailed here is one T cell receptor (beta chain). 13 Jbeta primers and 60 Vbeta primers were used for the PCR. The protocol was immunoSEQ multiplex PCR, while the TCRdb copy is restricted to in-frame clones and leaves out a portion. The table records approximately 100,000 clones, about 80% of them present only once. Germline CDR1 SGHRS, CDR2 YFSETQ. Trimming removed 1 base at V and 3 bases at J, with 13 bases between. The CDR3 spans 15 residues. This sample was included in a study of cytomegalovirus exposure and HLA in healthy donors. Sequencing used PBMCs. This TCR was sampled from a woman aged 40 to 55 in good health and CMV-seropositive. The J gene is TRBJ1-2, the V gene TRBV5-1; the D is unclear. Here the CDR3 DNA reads TGCGCCAGCAGCTTGTTTGTAACTACTGACTATGGCTACACCTTC. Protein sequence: CASSLFVTTDYGYTF.